These 6 T cell receptor beta chains came from one sample sequenced in a study of OX40 agonist ivuxolimab in advanced cancers. The receptor library was made with the immunoSEQ multiplex PCR assay. TCRdb holds this immuneACCESS table with in-frame rearrangements only. Some clones are missing; in checked studies, unresolved V genes explain under half, and the rest has no known cause. The sample data list about 72,000 clones, and 75% to 90% of these were observed just once. The ten largest clones represent about an eighth of the sample. The sequences come from CD4+ or CD8+ T cells sorted from blood, collected in a trial of the OX40 agonist ivuxolimab. The receptors here all came from an adult with an advanced solid tumor such as melanoma, head and neck, liver or kidney cancer.

The chain uses TRBV5-5 and TRBJ2-7; the D gene is possibly TRBD1 (5 bases). Germline CDR1 SGHKS, CDR2 YYEKEE (reference sequence). The CDR3 totals 13 residues. Trimming pared 3 bases from V and 1 base from J, leaving 8 bases between. CDR3 sequence reads: CASSSYRSYEQYF. The CDR3 DNA is TGTGCCAGCAGCTCGTACAGGTCCTACGAGCAGTACTTC.

This clone was observed once. The V gene is TRBV5-1, the J gene TRBJ2-1; the match to TRBD1 covers 8 bases. The CDR3 is 15 amino acids. Germline CDR1 SGHRS, CDR2 YFSETQ. The V segment lost 6 bases and the J segment 3 bases; nucleotides outside the gene matches: 8. CDR3 amino acids: CASTPTGTGYNEQFF. In nucleotides, the CDR3 is TGCGCCAGCACTCCTACCGGGACAGGCTACAATGAGCAGTTCTTC.

The chain uses TRBV6-5 and TRBJ2-7, with TRBD1 identical over 8 bases. The CDR3 consists of 14 residues. With 10 bases clipped from V and 1 base from J, the junction kept 9 bases outside the gene matches. The V gene's germline CDR1 is MNHEY and CDR2 SVGAGI. The CDR3 DNA follows: TGTGCCACCAGACGGGGACAGGAATCCTACGAGCAGTACTTC. It yields the protein CATRRGQESYEQYF.

This chain joins TRBV13 and TRBJ2-1; 7 nucleotides align to TRBD1. This CDR3 spans 16 amino acids. Trimming took 4 bases from V and 1 from J; bases not matched to a gene: 7. Germline V gene sequence: CDR1 PRHDT, CDR2 FYEKMQ (reference sequence). The CDR3 sequence: CASSSAGGSSYNEQFF. In DNA form, the CDR3 reads TGTGCCAGCAGCTCCGCAGGGGGATCTTCCTACAATGAGCAGTTCTTC.

The chain joins TRBV6-6 to TRBJ2-2; TRBD2 aligns across 9 bases. Germline trimming cut 6 bases from V and 1 base from J; bases unmatched to any gene: 6. CDR1 and CDR2 from the germline V gene are MNHNY and SVGAGI (reference sequence). CDR3 length: 16 amino acids. The CDR3 region is CASSPYSGGNTGELFF. The CDR3 DNA follows: TGTGCCAGCAGCCCCTATAGCGGGGGGAACACCGGGGAGCTGTTTTTT.

This rearrangement joins TRBV27 to TRBJ2-5, with 9 bases lining up with TRBD2. CDR1 is MNHEY, CDR2 SMNVEV, per germline (reference sequence). The trim removed 5 bases at V and 3 bases at J, leaving 10 bases unmatched. The CDR3 contains 16 residues. The CDR3 is CASSRFYSGREETQYF. The CDR3 DNA reads as TGTGCCAGCAGTAGATTTTATAGCGGGAGAGAAGAGACCCAGTACTTC.